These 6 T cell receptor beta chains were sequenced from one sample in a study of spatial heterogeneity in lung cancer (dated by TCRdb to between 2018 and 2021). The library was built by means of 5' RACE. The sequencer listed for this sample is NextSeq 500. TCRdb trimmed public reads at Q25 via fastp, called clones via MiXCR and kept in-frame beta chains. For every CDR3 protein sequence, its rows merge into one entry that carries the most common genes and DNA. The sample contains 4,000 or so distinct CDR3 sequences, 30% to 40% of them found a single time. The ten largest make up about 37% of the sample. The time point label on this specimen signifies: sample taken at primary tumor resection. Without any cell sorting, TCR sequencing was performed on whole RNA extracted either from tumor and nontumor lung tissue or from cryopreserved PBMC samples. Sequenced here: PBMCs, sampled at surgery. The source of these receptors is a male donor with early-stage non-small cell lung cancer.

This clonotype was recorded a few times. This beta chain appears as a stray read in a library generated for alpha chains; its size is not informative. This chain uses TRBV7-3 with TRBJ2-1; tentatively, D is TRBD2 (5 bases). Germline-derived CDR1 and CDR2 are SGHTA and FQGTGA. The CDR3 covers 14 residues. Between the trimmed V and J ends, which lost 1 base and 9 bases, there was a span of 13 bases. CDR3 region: CASSLSSGNREQFF. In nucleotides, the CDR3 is TGTGCCAGCAGCTTAAGTTCGGGAAATCGTGAGCAGTTCTTC.

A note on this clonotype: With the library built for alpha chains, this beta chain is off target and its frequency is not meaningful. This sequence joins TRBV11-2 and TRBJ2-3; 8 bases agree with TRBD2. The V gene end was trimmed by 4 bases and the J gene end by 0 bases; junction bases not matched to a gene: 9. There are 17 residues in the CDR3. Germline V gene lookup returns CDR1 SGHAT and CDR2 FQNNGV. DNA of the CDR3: TGTGCCAGCAGCTCAACCCGTAGCGGGGCTAGCACAGATACGCAGTATTTT. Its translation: CASSSTRSGASTDTQYF.

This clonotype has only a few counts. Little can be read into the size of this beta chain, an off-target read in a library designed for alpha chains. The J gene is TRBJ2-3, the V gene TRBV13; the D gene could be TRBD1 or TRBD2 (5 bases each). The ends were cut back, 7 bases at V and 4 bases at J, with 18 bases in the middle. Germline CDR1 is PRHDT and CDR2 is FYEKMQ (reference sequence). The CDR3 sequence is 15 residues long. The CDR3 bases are TGTGCCAGCACCCGCCGGACTGGGGGATCAGATACGCAGTATTTT. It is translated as CASTRRTGGSDTQYF. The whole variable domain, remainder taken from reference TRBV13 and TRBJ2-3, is AAGVIQSPRHLIKEKRETATLKCYPIPRHDTVYWYQQGPGQDPQFLISFYEKMQSDKGSIPDRFSAQQFSDYHSELNMSSLELGDSALYFCASTRRTGGSDTQYFGPGTRLTVL.

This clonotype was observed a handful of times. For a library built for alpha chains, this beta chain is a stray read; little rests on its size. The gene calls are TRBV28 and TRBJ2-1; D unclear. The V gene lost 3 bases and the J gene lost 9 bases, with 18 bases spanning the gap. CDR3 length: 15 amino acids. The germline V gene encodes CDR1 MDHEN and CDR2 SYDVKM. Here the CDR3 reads CASSFMVGLWVEQFF. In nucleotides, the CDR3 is TGTGCCAGCAGTTTCATGGTGGGTCTATGGGTTGAGCAGTTCTTC.

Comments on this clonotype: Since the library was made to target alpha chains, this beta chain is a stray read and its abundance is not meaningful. CDR3 residues: CASSSGTGYIQYF. For the CDR3, the DNA is TGTGCCAGCAGTTCAGGGACAGGGTACATTCAGTACTTC. The chain joins TRBV6-2 or TRBV6-3 to TRBJ2-4, with TRBD1 matching 9 bases. Germline V lookup: CDR1 MNHEY, CDR2 SVGEGT. The V segment lost 4 bases and the J segment 8 bases; nucleotides outside the gene matches: 3. This CDR3 contains 13 residues.

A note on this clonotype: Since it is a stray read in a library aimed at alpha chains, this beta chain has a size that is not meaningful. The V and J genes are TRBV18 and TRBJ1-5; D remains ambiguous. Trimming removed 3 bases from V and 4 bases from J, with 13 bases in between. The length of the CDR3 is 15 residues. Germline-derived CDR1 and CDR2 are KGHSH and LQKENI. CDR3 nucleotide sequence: TGTGCCAGCTCACCCTCCGACGGTGGTAATCAGCCCCAGCATTTT. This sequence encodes CASSPSDGGNQPQHF. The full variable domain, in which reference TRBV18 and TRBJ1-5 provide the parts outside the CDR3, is NAGVMQNPRHLVRRRGQEARLRCSPMKGHSHVYWYRQLPEEGLKFMVYLQKENIIDESGMPKERFSAEFPKEGPSILRIQQVVRGDSAAYFCASSPSDGGNQPQHFGDGTRLSIL.